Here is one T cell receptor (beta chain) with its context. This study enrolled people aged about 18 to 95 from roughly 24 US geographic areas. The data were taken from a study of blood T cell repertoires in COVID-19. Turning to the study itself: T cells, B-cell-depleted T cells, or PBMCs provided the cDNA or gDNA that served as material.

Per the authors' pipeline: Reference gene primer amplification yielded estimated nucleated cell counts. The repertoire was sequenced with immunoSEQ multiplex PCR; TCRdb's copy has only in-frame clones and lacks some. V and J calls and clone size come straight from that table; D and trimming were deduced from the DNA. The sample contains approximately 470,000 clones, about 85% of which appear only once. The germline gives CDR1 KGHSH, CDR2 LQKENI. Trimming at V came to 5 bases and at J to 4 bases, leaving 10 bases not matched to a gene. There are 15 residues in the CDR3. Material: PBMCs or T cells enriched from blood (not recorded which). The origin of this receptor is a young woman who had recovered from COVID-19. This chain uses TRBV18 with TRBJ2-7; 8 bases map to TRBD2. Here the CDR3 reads CASSENPGGEYEQYF. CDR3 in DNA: TGTGCCAGCTCAGAGAACCCCGGGGGGGAATACGAGCAGTACTTC.